In its sample, the clone carrying this T cell receptor beta chain was seen a few times. This CDR3 is built from 16 residues. The germline CDR1 and CDR2 sequences are SGHTA and FQGNSA. V gave up 1 base and J gave up 7 bases; unmatched junction bases: 6. The data were taken from a study of control samples from healthy donors and cancer patients. TCRdb's table, derived via immunoSEQ multiplex PCR, lists solely in-frame clones and lacks some. The sample carries fewer than 300,000 clones, roughly 87% recorded once. The receptor's source is a woman aged 55-70 years with lung cancer. The chain recombines TRBV7-2 with TRBJ2-1; 11 bases are shared with TRBD2. Source material: PBMCs. In DNA form, the CDR3 reads TGTGCCAGCAGCTTAGTCCCGGGACTAGCGGCGAATGAGCAGTTCTTC. It encodes CASSLVPGLAANEQFF.